These T cell receptor beta chains were read from a single sample in a study of CD8+CD57+ T cells in acquired aplastic anemia. TCRdb called the reads again in MiXCR, with one record for every CDR3 protein. The sample records about 80,000 distinct CDR3 sequences, around 42% being singletons. Sequencing was done on a sample of sorted CD4+, CD8+, or CD8+CD57+ T cells (not recorded which) from PBMCs. The receptors were sampled from a human donor in good health, serving as a control. The CDR3 runs from the conserved cysteine through the conserved F or W. The order of the fields is clone size, J gene, CDR3 length, V gene, D gene, CDR3 protein, CDR3 DNA. D genes are given only for firm matches. Not all rows give a size; the values are once, few, many and, for expanded clones, a class.

abundance: few
j_gene: TRBJ1-2
len: 13
v_gene: TRBV9
d_gene: -
CDR3aa: CASSVDSNYGYTF
CDR3nt: TGTGCCAGCAGCGTAGACTCTAACTATGGCTACACCTTC

abundance: -
j_gene: TRBJ2-5
len: 14
v_gene: TRBV12-3/TRBV12-4
d_gene: -
CDR3aa: CASSPRATQETQYF
CDR3nt: TGTGCCAGCAGCCCTAGGGCGACCCAAGAGACCCAGTACTTC

abundance: many
j_gene: TRBJ2-3
len: 13
v_gene: TRBV9
d_gene: -
CDR3aa: CASSVDSTDTQYF
CDR3nt: TGTGCCAGCAGCGTAGATAGCACAGATACGCAGTATTTT

abundance: -
j_gene: TRBJ2-3
len: 13
v_gene: TRBV7-7
d_gene: -
CDR3aa: CASSLNPTDTQYF
CDR3nt: TGTGCCAGCAGCTTAAACCCCACAGATACGCAGTATTTT

abundance: -
j_gene: TRBJ2-7
len: 16
v_gene: TRBV27
d_gene: TRBD2
CDR3aa: CASSLSASGVSYEQYF
CDR3nt: TGTGCCAGCAGTTTATCGGCTAGCGGGGTGTCCTACGAGCAGTACTTC

abundance: -
j_gene: TRBJ2-7
len: 14
v_gene: TRBV5-1
d_gene: TRBD2
CDR3aa: CASSLAGDSYEQYF
CDR3nt: TGCGCCAGCAGCCTAGCGGGGGACTCCTACGAGCAGTACTTC

abundance: many
j_gene: TRBJ2-1
len: 13
v_gene: TRBV20-1
d_gene: TRBD1
CDR3aa: CSAAGGSYNEQFF
CDR3nt: TGCAGTGCCGCAGGGGGAAGTTACAATGAGCAGTTCTTC

abundance: -
j_gene: TRBJ1-5
len: 13
v_gene: TRBV3-1
d_gene: -
CDR3aa: CASSQGGYQPQHF
CDR3nt: TGTGCCAGCAGCCAAGGCGGCTATCAGCCCCAGCATTTT

abundance: -
j_gene: TRBJ2-3
len: 14
v_gene: TRBV2
d_gene: TRBD1
CDR3aa: CASRETGGADTQYF
CDR3nt: TGTGCCAGCAGGGAAACAGGGGGCGCGGATACGCAGTATTTT

abundance: -
j_gene: TRBJ2-7
len: 13
v_gene: TRBV15
d_gene: -
CDR3aa: CATSREGSYEQYF
CDR3nt: TGTGCCACCAGCAGAGAGGGGTCCTACGAGCAGTACTTC

abundance: many
j_gene: TRBJ2-7
len: 15
v_gene: TRBV4-1
d_gene: TRBD2
CDR3aa: CASSQAASGSYEQYF
CDR3nt: TGCGCCAGCAGCCAAGCCGCTAGCGGCTCCTACGAGCAGTACTTC

abundance: -
j_gene: TRBJ2-7
len: 15
v_gene: TRBV25-1
d_gene: -
CDR3aa: CASSESGTRQYEQYF
CDR3nt: TGTGCCAGCAGTGAATCCGGGACGCGCCAATACGAGCAGTACTTC

abundance: -
j_gene: TRBJ2-7
len: 16
v_gene: TRBV27
d_gene: TRBD2
CDR3aa: CASSPGASGYSYEQYF
CDR3nt: TGTGCCAGCAGTCCCGGCGCTAGCGGGTACTCCTACGAGCAGTACTTC

abundance: -
j_gene: TRBJ2-5
len: 16
v_gene: TRBV7-6
d_gene: TRBD2
CDR3aa: CASSETSGGPQETQYF
CDR3nt: TGTGCCAGCAGCGAGACTAGCGGGGGACCCCAAGAGACCCAGTACTTC

abundance: many
j_gene: TRBJ2-5
len: 17
v_gene: TRBV25-1
d_gene: -
CDR3aa: CASSEVAGTGFSETQYF
CDR3nt: TGTGCCAGCAGTGAGGTGGCAGGGACCGGGTTTTCAGAGACCCAGTACTTC

abundance: few
j_gene: TRBJ2-7
len: 15
v_gene: TRBV20-1
d_gene: TRBD1
CDR3aa: CSARGKTRQGYEQYF
CDR3nt: TGCAGTGCTAGAGGAAAAACCAGACAGGGCTACGAGCAGTACTTC

abundance: many
j_gene: TRBJ1-1
len: 12
v_gene: TRBV4-1
d_gene: -
CDR3aa: CASSQVKTEAFF
CDR3nt: TGCGCCAGCAGCCAAGTAAAGACTGAAGCTTTCTTT

abundance: many
j_gene: TRBJ2-7
len: 14
v_gene: TRBV20-1
d_gene: TRBD1
CDR3aa: CSAPGQGKPYEQYF
CDR3nt: TGCAGTGCCCCGGGACAGGGTAAACCCTACGAGCAGTACTTC

abundance: -
j_gene: TRBJ2-7
len: 13
v_gene: TRBV9
d_gene: TRBD2
CDR3aa: CASSASLADEQYF
CDR3nt: TGTGCCAGCAGCGCATCACTAGCGGACGAGCAGTACTTC

abundance: once
j_gene: TRBJ1-5
len: 14
v_gene: TRBV24-1
d_gene: -
CDR3aa: CATSDSRVREPQHF
CDR3nt: TGTGCCACCAGTGATTCCAGGGTTAGGGAGCCCCAGCATTTT

abundance: many
j_gene: TRBJ2-1
len: 11
v_gene: TRBV7-9
d_gene: -
CDR3aa: CASRLDNEQFF
CDR3nt: TGTGCCAGCAGGCTGGACAATGAGCAGTTCTTC

abundance: -
j_gene: TRBJ1-4
len: 14
v_gene: TRBV29-1
d_gene: TRBD1
CDR3aa: CSVEAGTVNEKLFF
CDR3nt: TGCAGCGTTGAAGCCGGGACAGTAAATGAAAAACTGTTTTTT

abundance: -
j_gene: TRBJ1-2
len: 13
v_gene: TRBV10-3
d_gene: TRBD1
CDR3aa: CASSVGTENGYTF
CDR3nt: TGTGCCAGCAGTGTAGGGACAGAAAATGGCTACACCTTC

abundance: -
j_gene: TRBJ1-3
len: 18
v_gene: TRBV15
d_gene: -
CDR3aa: CATTSSTRGASSGNTIYF
CDR3nt: TGTGCCACCACCTCTTCGACGCGGGGGGCCAGCTCTGGAAACACCATATATTTT

abundance: many
j_gene: TRBJ2-1
len: 13
v_gene: TRBV2
d_gene: TRBD2
CDR3aa: CAGGLAGHNEQFF
CDR3nt: TGTGCCGGGGGACTAGCGGGGCACAATGAGCAGTTCTTC

abundance: many
j_gene: TRBJ1-2
len: 14
v_gene: TRBV5-1
d_gene: -
CDR3aa: CASSSNADSEGYTF
CDR3nt: TGCGCCAGCAGCTCGAACGCGGACAGTGAAGGCTACACCTTC

abundance: few
j_gene: TRBJ2-5
len: 14
v_gene: TRBV2
d_gene: TRBD2
CDR3aa: CASSGGLAGGTQYF
CDR3nt: TGTGCCAGCAGTGGTGGACTAGCGGGGGGGACCCAGTACTTC

abundance: many
j_gene: TRBJ2-1
len: 14
v_gene: TRBV6-1
d_gene: -
CDR3aa: CASSSESSYNEQFF
CDR3nt: TGTGCCAGCAGTAGCGAGAGCTCCTACAATGAGCAGTTCTTC

abundance: many
j_gene: TRBJ2-7
len: 14
v_gene: TRBV5-5
d_gene: -
CDR3aa: CASSLSPGTYEQYF
CDR3nt: TGTGCCAGCAGCTTGTCCCCAGGAACCTACGAGCAGTACTTC

abundance: -
j_gene: TRBJ2-7
len: 15
v_gene: TRBV2
d_gene: TRBD1
CDR3aa: CASSPTGPGGGEQYF
CDR3nt: TGTGCCAGCAGCCCAACCGGGCCAGGGGGCGGAGAGCAGTACTTC

abundance: -
j_gene: TRBJ2-5
len: 14
v_gene: TRBV10-1
d_gene: -
CDR3aa: CASSESRAQETQYF
CDR3nt: TGCGCCAGCAGTGAGTCAAGGGCTCAAGAGACCCAGTACTTC

abundance: -
j_gene: TRBJ2-7
len: 13
v_gene: TRBV19
d_gene: -
CDR3aa: CASSMKGTYEQYF
CDR3nt: TGTGCCAGTAGTATGAAGGGAACCTACGAGCAGTACTTC

abundance: -
j_gene: TRBJ1-2
len: 14
v_gene: TRBV30
d_gene: -
CDR3aa: CACLKEDIYYGYTF
CDR3nt: TGTGCCTGCTTGAAAGAGGACATCTACTATGGCTACACCTTC

abundance: few
j_gene: TRBJ1-2
len: 13
v_gene: TRBV29-1
d_gene: -
CDR3aa: CSVEKSLMGGYTF
CDR3nt: TGCAGCGTTGAAAAGAGCCTAATGGGTGGCTACACCTTC

abundance: many
j_gene: TRBJ2-5
len: 17
v_gene: TRBV7-9
d_gene: -
CDR3aa: CASSLPRMGLYEETQYF
CDR3nt: TGTGCCAGCAGCTTACCTCGGATGGGGTTGTATGAAGAGACCCAGTACTTC

abundance: many
j_gene: TRBJ1-1
len: 16
v_gene: TRBV11-2
d_gene: -
CDR3aa: CASSFTGYSLNTEAFF
CDR3nt: TGTGCCAGCAGCTTTACAGGTTACAGCCTGAACACTGAAGCTTTCTTT

abundance: -
j_gene: TRBJ1-5
len: 12
v_gene: TRBV6-1
d_gene: -
CDR3aa: CASRGVNQPQHF
CDR3nt: TGTGCCAGCAGAGGGGTTAATCAGCCCCAGCATTTT

abundance: many
j_gene: TRBJ1-1
len: 13
v_gene: TRBV5-1
d_gene: -
CDR3aa: CASSLSIGYEAFF
CDR3nt: TGCGCCAGCAGCTTGTCTATCGGGTATGAAGCTTTCTTT

abundance: -
j_gene: TRBJ1-5
len: 14
v_gene: TRBV15
d_gene: TRBD1
CDR3aa: CATSEDRGGQPQHF
CDR3nt: TGTGCCACCAGCGAAGACAGGGGAGGACAGCCCCAGCATTTT

abundance: -
j_gene: TRBJ1-4
len: 15
v_gene: TRBV25-1
d_gene: -
CDR3aa: CASSLPGTAGEKLFF
CDR3nt: TGTGCCAGCAGCTTACCCGGGACCGCTGGGGAAAAACTGTTTTTT

abundance: many
j_gene: TRBJ1-4
len: 17
v_gene: TRBV10-3
d_gene: -
CDR3aa: CAISESSGEQINEKLFF
CDR3nt: TGTGCCATCAGTGAGTCTTCAGGAGAACAAATTAATGAAAAACTGTTTTTT

abundance: -
j_gene: TRBJ1-2
len: 14
v_gene: TRBV6-1
d_gene: -
CDR3aa: CASRPGSEDYGYTF
CDR3nt: TGTGCCAGCAGGCCCGGGTCAGAGGACTATGGCTACACCTTC

abundance: -
j_gene: TRBJ2-7
len: 16
v_gene: TRBV25-1
d_gene: TRBD1
CDR3aa: CASSLSPGGASYEQYF
CDR3nt: TGTGCCAGCAGTTTATCACCAGGGGGCGCTTCCTACGAGCAGTACTTC

abundance: -
j_gene: TRBJ2-3
len: 13
v_gene: TRBV25-1
d_gene: -
CDR3aa: CASSEGLPDTQYF
CDR3nt: TGTGCCAGCAGTGAGGGGTTACCAGATACGCAGTATTTT

abundance: -
j_gene: TRBJ1-4
len: 15
v_gene: TRBV15
d_gene: TRBD1
CDR3aa: CATSRTGEANEKLFF
CDR3nt: TGTGCCACCAGCAGAACAGGGGAGGCTAATGAAAAACTGTTTTTT